This T cell receptor beta chain was captured by sequencing in a study of T-cell memory formation after mild COVID-19. Germline values: CDR1 LGHNA, CDR2 YSLEER. The CDR3 spans 16 residues. The V and J ends lost 2 bases and 2 bases, in that order; junction bases with no gene match: 4. Researchers used 5'RACE with constant-segment primers to make TCR alpha and TCR beta cDNA libraries that carry sample barcodes and UMIs. MiXCR, applied by TCRdb to the 5' RACE reads, yields one record per CDR3 protein. The top ten clones hold around two fifths of a sample with around 99,000 distinct CDR3 sequences, around 14% of them seen once.

The gene calls are TRBV4-3 and TRBJ2-3; TRBD2 matches 10 bases. This TCR was recovered from a young man who had mild COVID-19 (a few samples of this study predate the infection). Cell type and time point are not known. The sample was PBMCs or a T cell subset sorted from them (not recorded which). The DNA for the CDR3 is TGCGCCAGCAGCCAAATCCTAGCGGGGGTCACAGATACGCAGTATTTT. It specifies CASSQILAGVTDTQYF.